The text below deals with one T cell receptor (beta chain). What it recognizes is unknown. The V end lost 1 base, the J end lost 0 bases, and 7 bases lay between the germline ends. From germline, CDR1 is SGHVS and CDR2 FQNEAQ. The CDR3 spans 15 residues. This specimen comes from a study of T cell responses to AZD1222 COVID-19 vaccine. Study-level results: Repertoires were obtained only post-peak T cell response.

This table comes from immunoSEQ multiplex PCR, and its TCRdb copy is limited to in-frame clones, with some not included. This repertoire shows 120,000 or so clones, roughly 90% found once; its top ten account for roughly 6.9%. Second-dose schedules of about 4 or about 12 weeks were combined. The input for sequencing was peripheral blood, taken 28 days after the second AZD1222 dose. The TCR originated in an adult who received the AZD1222 COVID-19 vaccine. The gene calls are TRBV7-8 and TRBJ1-5, with D perhaps TRBD1 (5 bases). DNA of the CDR3: TGTGCCAGCAGCTTAGGGGACTATAGCAATCAGCCCCAGCATTTT. Translation gives CASSLGDYSNQPQHF.